The source of this TCR beta chain is a study of OX40 agonist ivuxolimab in advanced cancers. For the study in its entirety: Ivuxolimab was a fully human IgG2 agonistic monoclonal antibody targeting the costimulatory receptor OX40 (CD134). Of the 50 to 55 dose-escalation patients, hepatocellular carcinoma was present in 19, melanoma in around 15, renal cell carcinoma in 9 and head and neck cancer in 9. Intravenous ivuxolimab was administered to patients every 2 weeks at six dose levels: 0.01, 0.1, 0.3, 1.5, 3 and 10 mg/kg. Prior anti-PD-1, anti-PD-L1 or anti-CTLA-4 therapy was permitted, and checkpoint inhibitors had been received by less than 45% of dose-escalation patients. Peripheral TCRbeta sequencing aimed to test whether ivuxolimab altered TCR sequence diversity and caused clonal T-cell expansion. In the dose-escalation cohort, approximately 83% of patients were male, and the mean age was 60 years with a range of about 23 to 79. The paper reports the monotherapy dose-escalation portion (N = 52 patients) of the phase I ivuxolimab trial. Three dose-escalation patients achieved partial responses, one with hepatocellular carcinoma and two with cutaneous melanoma.

Broader findings and caveats from the paper: At doses of 0.1 to 3.0 mg/kg, clonal expansion of both CD4+ and CD8+ T cells in blood was seen between baseline and week 6. Low levels of normalized T-cell clonal expansion were also seen in some patients who did not respond. Which antigens the clonally expanded peripheral T cells were specific for was not determined. In the 0.1-3.0 mg/kg groups, partial responders had among the lowest normalized peripheral clonal expansion, particularly in CD8+ T cells. After ivuxolimab, more expanded clones were found on average in CD8+ T cells than in CD4+ T cells.

The CDR3 runs 15 residues from the cysteine to the phenylalanine. The only DNA kept is the CDR3, 45 bases in frame from the first base. CDR1 and CDR2, per the germline V gene (reference sequence), are SEHNR and FQNEAQ. Trimming accounts for 4 bases at V and 7 bases at J, while the number of junction bases matched to no gene is 8. As for this clone: What antigen it recognizes has not been identified. Nothing much larger sits one base from this clone, and base qualities are not available.

To sequence the TCRbeta CDR3 region, genomic DNA was isolated from the sorted cells. TCRbeta CDR3 regions were sequenced using the immunoSEQ Assay. TCRdb stores this immuneACCESS table with in-frame sequences only. Part of the clones is absent; in the studies checked, under half of the shortfall reflects unresolved V genes, and no reason is known for the rest. The sample includes around 30,000 clones, with around nine tenths observed a single time. The top ten clonotypes cover around 4% of the sample. The trial excluded patients who had a history of autoimmune disease or who were on systemic immunosuppression. In every dose cohort, peripheral blood was drawn for TCR sequencing at baseline, cycle 4 day 1, and cycle 7 day 1. Samples were obtained from an open-label, multicenter, first-in-human phase I dose-escalation trial of ivuxolimab. The trial enrolled adults with locally advanced or metastatic head and neck squamous cell, hepatocellular, melanoma or renal cell carcinoma. Before TCR sequencing, CD4+ T cells and CD8+ T cells from peripheral blood were sorted into separate populations.

This receptor was taken from an adult with an advanced solid tumor such as melanoma, head and neck, liver or kidney cancer. Specimen: CD4+ or CD8+ T cells sorted from blood, collected in a trial of the OX40 agonist ivuxolimab. The chain links TRBV7-9 with TRBJ2-1; 9 bases in between match TRBD1. CDR3 protein: CASSYRDRVLNEQFF. The sequenced DNA is TGTGCCAGCAGCTACCGGGACAGGGTATTAAATGAGCAGTTCTTC.